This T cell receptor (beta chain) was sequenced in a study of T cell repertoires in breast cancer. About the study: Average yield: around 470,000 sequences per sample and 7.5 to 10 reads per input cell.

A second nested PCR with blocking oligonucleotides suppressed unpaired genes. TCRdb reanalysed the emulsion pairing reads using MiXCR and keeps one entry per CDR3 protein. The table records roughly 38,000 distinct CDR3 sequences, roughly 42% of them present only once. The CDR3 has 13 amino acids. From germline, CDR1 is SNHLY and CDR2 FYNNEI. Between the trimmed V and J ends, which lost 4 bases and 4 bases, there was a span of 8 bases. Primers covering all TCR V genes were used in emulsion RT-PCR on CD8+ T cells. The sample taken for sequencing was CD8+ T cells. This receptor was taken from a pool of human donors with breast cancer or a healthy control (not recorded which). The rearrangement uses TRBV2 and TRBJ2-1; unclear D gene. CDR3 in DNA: TGTGCCAGCAGTGTGGATGGTTACAATGAGCAGTTCTTC. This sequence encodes CASSVDGYNEQFF.